This T cell receptor beta chain was identified during a study of T cell repertoires in cytomegalovirus infection. Across the whole study: CMV epitopes that were recently identified and HLA-C-restricted were used alongside well-studied HLA-B-restricted ones. Matching HLA type, along with CMV infection, was indicated by public TCR beta signatures. Study-level points and caveats: CMV-specific TCR beta clonotypes restricted by HLA-C were the ones dominating the ex vivo response. Carriage of CMV together with the relevant HLA was identifiable through cumulative public TCR beta family frequency.

TCRdb redid the calling of the reads with MiXCR, one entry per CDR3 protein. The top ten hold approximately 15% of the sample, which has a few hundred thousand distinct CDR3 sequences, just under 35% seen once. Details on this clonotype: Its specificity is not known.

The clonotype originates from a human donor in good health (CMV status not recorded). Some clones in this sample may be carry-over from other donors' samples. Source: cultured PBMCs, taken from culture after CMV antigen stimulation.

In DNA form, the CDR3 reads TGCAGTGCTAGCCCTCCCTCCGGGACAGTAAGCACAGATACGCAGTATTTT. Amino acid sequence: CSASPPSGTVSTDTQYF. The chain combines TRBV20-1 with TRBJ2-3; 7 bases map to TRBD1. The CDR3 is made up of 17 amino acids. Germline V lookup: CDR1 DFQATT, CDR2 SNEGSKA (reference sequence). V shed 3 bases and J 0 bases; nucleotides not matched to a gene: 12.